Listed below are T cell receptor beta chains from one sample, sequenced in a study of lymphopenia after photon versus proton radiotherapy. The assay was immunoSEQ multiplex PCR, and TCRdb's table has in-frame clones only and misses some. Among over 25,000 clones listed, nearly 85% were seen once. Sequenced material: peripheral blood, taken from a patient treated with proton-based radiotherapy. All receptors come from a woman aged 70-85 years with pancreatic cancer. The CDR3 runs from the conserved cysteine through the conserved F or W. D genes are given only for firm matches. A row's size may be missing; if present it is once, few, many or a size class.

>NA|TRBV7-8|NA|TRBJ2-2
TGTGCCAGCAGCTTACGACGGGAGAACACCGGGGAGCTGTTTTTT
CASSLRRENTGELFF
>NA|TRBV15|NA|TRBJ1-1
TGTGCCACCAGCAGAGATATTCACAACATGAACACTGAAGCTTTCTTT
CATSRDIHNMNTEAFF
>NA|TRBV5-8|NA|TRBJ1-6
TGTGCCAGCAGCTTTGGTGACCCGCGTGTAACACCCCTCCACTTT
CASSFGDPRVTPLHF
>NA|TRBV18|NA|TRBJ1-1
TGTGCCAGTTCCAGGCGGCAGGGTAGCGGGAACACTGAAGCTTTCTTT
CASSRRQGSGNTEAFF
>TRBD1|TRBV19|NA|TRBJ1-5
TGTGCCAGTGCTAAAGGACAGGGGTTTGGCAATCAGCCCCAGCATTTT
CASAKGQGFGNQPQHF
>NA|TRBV19|NA|TRBJ1-1
TGTGCCAGTAGTATGGGGACGGGAAGATCGAACACTGAAGCTTTCTTT
CASSMGTGRSNTEAFF
>NA|TRBV7-6|NA|TRBJ2-2
TGTGCCAGCAGGACGCTTAACGGGGGCACCGGGGAGCTGTTTTTT
CASRTLNGGTGELFF
>NA|TRBV21-1|NA|TRBJ1-4
TGTGCCAGCAGCAAAGCGTTCCACAGGGGTCCCGGGAAAGAAAAACTGTTTTTT
CASSKAFHRGPGKEKLFF
>NA|TRBV7-3|NA|TRBJ2-1
TGTGCCAGCAGCTTATCAGGGACCCAGTACAATGAGCAGTTCTTC
CASSLSGTQYNEQFF
>NA|TRBV7-6|once|TRBJ2-2
TGTGCCAGCAGCTCCACCTCGACCGGGGAGCTGTTTTTT
CASSSTSTGELFF
>NA|TRBV2|NA|TRBJ1-1
TGTGCCAGCAGCTACAGGGCTGAGAACACTGAAGCTTTCTTT
CASSYRAENTEAFF
>NA|TRBV28|NA|TRBJ2-7
TGTGCCAGCAGTTTTGTGAGGCTGGGAGGTCCCTACGAGCAGTACTTC
CASSFVRLGGPYEQYF
>NA|TRBV7-2|NA|TRBJ2-3
TGTGCCAGCAGCCTCGTGGAGGGCAGCACAGATACGCAGTATTTT
CASSLVEGSTDTQYF
>NA|TRBV10-2|NA|TRBJ1-1
TGCGCCAGCCGGGGGCGACAGAACACTGAAGCTTTCTTT
CASRGRQNTEAFF
>NA|TRBV2|NA|TRBJ2-1
TGTGCCAGCAGTGGATACAATGAGCAGTTCTTC
CASSGYNEQFF
>NA|TRBV4-3|NA|TRBJ2-3
TGCGCCAGCAGCCAAGAACTCGGGAGCAGGACAGATACGCAGTATTTT
CASSQELGSRTDTQYF
>NA|TRBV7-6|NA|TRBJ2-1
TGTGCCAGCAGCTTGCATGGAATTACGAGCTCCTACAATGAGCAGTTCTTC
CASSLHGITSSYNEQFF
>NA|TRBV27|NA|TRBJ1-1
TGTGCCAGCAGTTTCGCCATGAACACTGAAGCTTTCTTT
CASSFAMNTEAFF
>TRBD2|TRBV15|NA|TRBJ2-7
TGTGCCACCAGCAGAGAAGCGGGAGTAAGCCCCTACGAGCAGTACTTC
CATSREAGVSPYEQYF
>NA|TRBV27|NA|TRBJ1-2
TGTGCCAGCAGTTTATCGAGGGGTAGCTATGGCTACACCTTC
CASSLSRGSYGYTF
>NA|TRBV19|NA|TRBJ2-2
TGTGCCAGTAGTATACGGACCGGGGAGCTGTTTTTT
CASSIRTGELFF
>NA|TRBV18|NA|TRBJ2-2
TGTGCCAGCTCACCTTCGACAGGTGCGAACACCGGGGAGCTGTTTTTT
CASSPSTGANTGELFF
>NA|TRBV21-1|NA|TRBJ2-2
TGTGCCAGGGGAGACACGTTCACCGGGGAGCTGTTTTTT
CARGDTFTGELFF
>NA|TRBV7-9|few|TRBJ1-1
TGTGCCAGCAGCTTTAGATCTGGGGTAGGGTCCGACACTGAAGCTTTCTTT
CASSFRSGVGSDTEAFF
>NA|TRBV7-9|NA|TRBJ2-3
TGTGCCAGCAGCACCGGACACCCAGATACGCAGTATTTT
CASSTGHPDTQYF
>TRBD1|TRBV7-9|NA|TRBJ2-2
TGTGCCAGCAGCTCCGGACAGGGAGTCACCGGGGAGCTGTTTTTT
CASSSGQGVTGELFF
>NA|TRBV20-1|NA|TRBJ2-5
TGCAGTGCTAGAGATCAAGAGACCCAGTACTTC
CSARDQETQYF
>NA|TRBV6-5|NA|TRBJ1-5
TGTGCCAGCAGTTACCTGGGTAAACAGCCCCAGCATTTT
CASSYLGKQPQHF